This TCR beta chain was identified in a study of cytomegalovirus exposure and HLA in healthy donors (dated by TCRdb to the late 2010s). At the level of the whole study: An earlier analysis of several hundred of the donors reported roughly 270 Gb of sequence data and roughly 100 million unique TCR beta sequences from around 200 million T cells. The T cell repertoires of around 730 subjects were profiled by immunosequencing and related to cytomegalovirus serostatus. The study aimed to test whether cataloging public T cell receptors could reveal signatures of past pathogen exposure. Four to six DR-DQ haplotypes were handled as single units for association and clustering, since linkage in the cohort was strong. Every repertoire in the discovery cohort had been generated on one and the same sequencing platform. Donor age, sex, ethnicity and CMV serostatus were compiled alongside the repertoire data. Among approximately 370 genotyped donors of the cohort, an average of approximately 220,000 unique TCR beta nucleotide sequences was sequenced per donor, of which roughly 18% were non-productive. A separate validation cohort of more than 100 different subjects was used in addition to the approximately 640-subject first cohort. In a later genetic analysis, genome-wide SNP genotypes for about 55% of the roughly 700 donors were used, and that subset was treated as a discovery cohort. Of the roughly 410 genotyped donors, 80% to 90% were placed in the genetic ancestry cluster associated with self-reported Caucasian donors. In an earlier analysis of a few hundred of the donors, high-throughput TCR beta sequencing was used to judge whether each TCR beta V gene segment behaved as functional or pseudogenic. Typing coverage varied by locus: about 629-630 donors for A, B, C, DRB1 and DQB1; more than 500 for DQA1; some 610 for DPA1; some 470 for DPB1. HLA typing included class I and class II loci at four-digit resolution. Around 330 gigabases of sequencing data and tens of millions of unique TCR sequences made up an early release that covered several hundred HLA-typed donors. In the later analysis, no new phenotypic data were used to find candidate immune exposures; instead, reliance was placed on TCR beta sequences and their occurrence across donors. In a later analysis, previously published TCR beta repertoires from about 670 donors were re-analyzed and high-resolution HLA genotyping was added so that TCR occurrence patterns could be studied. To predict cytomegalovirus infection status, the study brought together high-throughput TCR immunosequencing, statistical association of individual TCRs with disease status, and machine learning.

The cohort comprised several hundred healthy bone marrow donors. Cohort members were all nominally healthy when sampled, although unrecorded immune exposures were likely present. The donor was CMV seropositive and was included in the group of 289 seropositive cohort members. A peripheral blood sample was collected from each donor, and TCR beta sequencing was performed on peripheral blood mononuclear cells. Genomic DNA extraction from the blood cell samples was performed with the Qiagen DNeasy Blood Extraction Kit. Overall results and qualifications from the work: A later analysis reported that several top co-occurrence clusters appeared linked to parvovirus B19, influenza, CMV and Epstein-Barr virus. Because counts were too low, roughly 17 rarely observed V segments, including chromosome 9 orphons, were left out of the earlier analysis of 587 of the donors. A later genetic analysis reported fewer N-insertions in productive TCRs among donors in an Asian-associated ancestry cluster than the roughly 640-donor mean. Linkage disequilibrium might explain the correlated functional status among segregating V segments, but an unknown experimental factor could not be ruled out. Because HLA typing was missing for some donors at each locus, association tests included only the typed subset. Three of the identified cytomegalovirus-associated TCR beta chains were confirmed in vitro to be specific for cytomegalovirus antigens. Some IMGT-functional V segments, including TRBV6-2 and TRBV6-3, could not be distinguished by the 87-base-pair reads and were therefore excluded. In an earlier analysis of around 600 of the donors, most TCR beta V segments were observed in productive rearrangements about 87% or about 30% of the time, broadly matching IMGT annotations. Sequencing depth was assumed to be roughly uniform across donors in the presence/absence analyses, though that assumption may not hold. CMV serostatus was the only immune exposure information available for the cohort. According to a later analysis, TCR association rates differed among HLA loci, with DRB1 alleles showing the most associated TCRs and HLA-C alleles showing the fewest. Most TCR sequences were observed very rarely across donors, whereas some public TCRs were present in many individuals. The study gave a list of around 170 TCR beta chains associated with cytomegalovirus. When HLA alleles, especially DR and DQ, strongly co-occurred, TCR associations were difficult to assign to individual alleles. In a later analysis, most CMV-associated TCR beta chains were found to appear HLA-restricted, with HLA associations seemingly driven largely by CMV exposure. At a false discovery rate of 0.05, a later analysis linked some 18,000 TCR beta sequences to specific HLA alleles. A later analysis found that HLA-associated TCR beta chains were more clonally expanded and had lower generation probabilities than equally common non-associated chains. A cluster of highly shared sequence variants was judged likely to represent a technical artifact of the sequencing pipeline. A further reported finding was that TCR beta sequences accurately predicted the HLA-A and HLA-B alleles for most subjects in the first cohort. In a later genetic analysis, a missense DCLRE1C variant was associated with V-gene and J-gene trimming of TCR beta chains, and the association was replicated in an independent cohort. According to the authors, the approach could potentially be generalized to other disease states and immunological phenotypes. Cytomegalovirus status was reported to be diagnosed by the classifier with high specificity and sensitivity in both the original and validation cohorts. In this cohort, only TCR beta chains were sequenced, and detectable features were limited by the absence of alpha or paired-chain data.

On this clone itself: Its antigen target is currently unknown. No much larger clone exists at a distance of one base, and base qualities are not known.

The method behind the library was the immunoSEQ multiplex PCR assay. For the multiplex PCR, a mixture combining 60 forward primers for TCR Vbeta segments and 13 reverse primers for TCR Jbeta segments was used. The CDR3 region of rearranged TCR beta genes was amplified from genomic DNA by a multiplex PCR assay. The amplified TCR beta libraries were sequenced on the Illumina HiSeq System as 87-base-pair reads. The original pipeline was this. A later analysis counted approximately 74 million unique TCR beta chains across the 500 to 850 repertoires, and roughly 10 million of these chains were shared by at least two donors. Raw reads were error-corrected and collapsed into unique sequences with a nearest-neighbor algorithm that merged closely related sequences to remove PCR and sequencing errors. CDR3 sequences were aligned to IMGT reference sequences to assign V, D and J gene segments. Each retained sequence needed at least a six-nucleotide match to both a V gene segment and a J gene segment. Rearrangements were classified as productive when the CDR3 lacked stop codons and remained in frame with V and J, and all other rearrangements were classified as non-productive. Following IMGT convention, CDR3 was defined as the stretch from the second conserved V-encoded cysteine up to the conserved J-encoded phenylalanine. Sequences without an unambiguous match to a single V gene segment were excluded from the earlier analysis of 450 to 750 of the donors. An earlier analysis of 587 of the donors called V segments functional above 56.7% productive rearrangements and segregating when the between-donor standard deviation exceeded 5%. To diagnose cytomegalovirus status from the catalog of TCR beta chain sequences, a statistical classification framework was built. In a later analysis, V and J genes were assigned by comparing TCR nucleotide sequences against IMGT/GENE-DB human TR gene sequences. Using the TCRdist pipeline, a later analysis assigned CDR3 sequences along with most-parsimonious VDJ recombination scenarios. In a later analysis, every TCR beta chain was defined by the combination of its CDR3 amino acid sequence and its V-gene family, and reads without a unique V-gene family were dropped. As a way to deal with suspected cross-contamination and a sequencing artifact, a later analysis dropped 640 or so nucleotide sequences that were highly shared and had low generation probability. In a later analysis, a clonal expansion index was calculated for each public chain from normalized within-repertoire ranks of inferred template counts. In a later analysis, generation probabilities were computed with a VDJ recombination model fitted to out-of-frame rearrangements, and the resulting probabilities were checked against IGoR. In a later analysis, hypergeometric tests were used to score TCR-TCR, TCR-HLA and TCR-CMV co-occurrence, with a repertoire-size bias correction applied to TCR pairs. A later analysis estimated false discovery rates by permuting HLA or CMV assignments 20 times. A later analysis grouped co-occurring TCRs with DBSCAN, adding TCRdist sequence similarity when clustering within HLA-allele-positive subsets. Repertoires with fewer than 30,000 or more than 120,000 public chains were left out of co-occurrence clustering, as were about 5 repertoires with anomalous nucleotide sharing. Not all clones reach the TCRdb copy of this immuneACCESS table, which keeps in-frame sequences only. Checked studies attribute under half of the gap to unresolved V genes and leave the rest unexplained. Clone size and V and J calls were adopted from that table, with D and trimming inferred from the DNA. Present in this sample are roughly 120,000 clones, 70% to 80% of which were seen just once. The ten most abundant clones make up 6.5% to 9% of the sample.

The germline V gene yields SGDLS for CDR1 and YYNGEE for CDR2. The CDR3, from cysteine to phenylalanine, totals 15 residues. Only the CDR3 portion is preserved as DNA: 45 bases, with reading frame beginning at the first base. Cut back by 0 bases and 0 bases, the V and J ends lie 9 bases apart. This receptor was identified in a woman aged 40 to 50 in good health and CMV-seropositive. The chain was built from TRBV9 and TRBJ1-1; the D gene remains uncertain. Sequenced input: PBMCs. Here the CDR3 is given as CASSVDSRVNTEAFF. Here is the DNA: TGTGCCAGCAGCGTAGATTCACGGGTGAACACTGAAGCTTTCTTT.